The 9 T cell receptor beta chains below all came from one sample that was sequenced in a study of T cells in Graves' hyperthyroidism and ophthalmopathy. It was RNA transcripts that yielded the amplified TCR beta CDR3 regions. An initial round of RT-PCR targeting the TCR CDR3 relied on the HTBI primer set. TCRdb ran MiXCR on the multiplex PCR reads and lists one entry per CDR3 protein. Of about 480,000 distinct CDR3 sequences in the sample, 13% to 15% were seen once. The material sequenced was blood. These receptors originate from a woman between 18 and 30 years old with Graves' hyperthyroidism.

In this sample, this clonotype turned up many times. The J gene is TRBJ2-1, the V gene TRBV28; D not certain. Germline V gives CDR1 MDHEN, CDR2 SYDVKM. Trimming cost V 6 bases and J 5 bases, with 11 bases left between them. The CDR3 is made up of 13 amino acids. This CDR3 is CASRHQRHNEQFF. The CDR3 DNA reads as TGTGCCAGCAGACACCAGAGGCACAATGAGCAGTTCTTC.

This clonotype was counted ten times or more. The J gene is TRBJ2-5, the V gene TRBV27; D is perhaps TRBD1 or TRBD2 (5 bases each). The germline V gene has CDR1 MNHEY and CDR2 SMNVEV (reference sequence). The CDR3 covers 17 residues. Trimming pared 4 bases from V and 4 bases from J, leaving 22 bases between. The CDR3 is CASSWGFEKGKRETQYF. For the CDR3, the DNA is TGTGCCAGCAGTTGGGGGTTTGAGAAGGGGAAGCGAGAGACCCAGTACTTC.

The chain employs TRBV20-1 and TRBJ2-2; perhaps TRBD2 as D (5 bases). V lost 1 base and J lost 2, with 11 bases in between. Germline lookup yields CDR1 DFQATT and CDR2 SNEGSKA (reference sequence). The CDR3 extends over 15 amino acids. CDR3 sequence: CSARVAGLNTGELFF. CDR3 in DNA: TGCAGTGCTAGAGTCGCGGGCCTTAACACCGGGGAGCTGTTTTTT.

This clonotype was found a few times. This chain connects TRBV19 to TRBJ1-4; the D gene is possibly TRBD1 (5 bases). Germline CDR1 reads LNHDA; CDR2 reads SQIVND (reference sequence). The length of the CDR3 is 12 residues. Trimming pared 5 bases from V and 10 bases from J, leaving 11 bases between. CDR3 protein: CASSHSGGKLFF. In DNA form, the CDR3 reads TGTGCCAGTAGTCATTCCGGGGGAAAACTGTTTTTT. The full variable domain, with the rest looked up from reference TRBV19 and TRBJ1-4, is DGGITQSPKYLFRKEGQNVTLSCEQNLNHDAMYWYRQDPGQGLRLIYYSQIVNDFQKGDIAEGYSVSREKKESFPLTVTSAQKNPTAFYLCASSHSGGKLFFGSGTQLSVL.

This clonotype was seen only a few times. The V gene is TRBV24-1, the J gene TRBJ2-1; TRBD1 is a possible D gene (6 bases). Trimming cost V 4 bases and J 6 bases, with 9 bases left between them. Germline CDR1 reads KGHDR; CDR2 reads SFDVKD. The CDR3 runs 13 residues. The CDR3 nucleotides are TGTGCCACCAGTGACATGACAGGCAATGAGCAGTTCTTC. This codes for CATSDMTGNEQFF.

This clonotype was counted many times. The V and J genes are TRBV2 and TRBJ2-2; D uncertain. The ends were cut back, 6 bases at V and 2 bases at J, with 13 bases in the middle. Looked up from germline, CDR1 is SNHLY and CDR2 is FYNNEI. The CDR3 loop spans 15 amino acids. CDR3 bases: TGTGCCAGCAGATGGGGAAAAGGTAACACCGGGGAGCTGTTTTTT. The encoded protein is CASRWGKGNTGELFF.

This clonotype has ten or more counts. The chain links TRBV12-3 or TRBV12-4 to TRBJ1-1; D perhaps matches TRBD1 (6 bases). Trimming cost V 2 bases and J 10 bases, with 17 bases left between them. This CDR3 comprises 14 residues. The CDR3 DNA reads as TGTGCCAGCAGTTTAAGGGGACAACAAGATGGAGCTTTCTTT. This encodes CASSLRGQQDGAFF.

In this sample, this clonotype turned up many times. CDR3 residues: CASSIGASRPQHF. In DNA form, the CDR3 reads TGTGCCAGTAGTATTGGTGCGTCAAGGCCCCAGCATTTT. The genes are TRBV19 and TRBJ1-5; D remains ambiguous. The CDR3 is 13 amino acids. From germline, CDR1 is LNHDA and CDR2 SQIVND (reference sequence). The ends were cut back, 3 bases at V and 9 bases at J, with 12 bases in the middle.

In its sample, this clonotype was seen a few times. One end of the junction fails to match germline, which may point to a read error. The V call is TRBV27, the J call TRBJ2-2; a weak D match, TRBD1 (6 bases). Germline CDR1 and CDR2: MNHEY and SMNVEV (reference sequence). This CDR3 comprises 16 residues. This chain's CDR3 is CASSPSQGFHTGEPFF. The CDR3 nucleotides read TGTGCCAGCAGTCCTAGCCAGGGGTTTCACACCGGGGAGCCGTTTTTT.